Listed below are T cell receptor beta chains from one sample, sequenced in a study of tumor and adjacent non-tumor tissue in lung cancer. MiXCR was run by TCRdb on the multiplex PCR reads, yielding one entry per CDR3 protein. The data contain 68,000 or so distinct CDR3 sequences, around 60% of them singletons. The specimen sequenced was lung tumor tissue. The receptors were gathered from a man between 50 and 59 years old with non-small cell lung cancer. Each CDR3 is given with its conserved first and last residue. A D gene is named only where the DNA matches it firmly. The size field is filled for only some rows; it gives once, few, many or a size class.

>21|-|TRBJ2-1|TRBV4-1|-
CASSPLGLSGGRGPVRNEQFF
TGCGCCAGCAGCCCCTTAGGGCTGTCGGGAGGCAGGGGCCCAGTGAGGAATGAGCAGTTCTTC
>17|few|TRBJ1-6|TRBV6-6|-
CASSYDGASSYNSPLHF
TGTGCCAGCAGTTACGATGGGGCGAGCTCCTATAATTCACCCCTTCACTTT
>14|-|TRBJ2-5|TRBV10-3|-
CAISLGLPKETQYF
TGTGCCATCAGCCTAGGACTCCCAAAGGAGACCCAGTACTTC
>15|many|TRBJ1-2|TRBV6-1|TRBD1
CASTRQGAPNYGYTF
TGTGCCAGCACGAGACAGGGGGCTCCTAACTATGGCTACACCTTC
>13|-|TRBJ2-7|TRBV6-5|-
CAGARRNDYEQYF
TGTGCCGGCGCCCGGCGGAATGACTACGAGCAGTACTTC
>15|-|TRBJ2-3|TRBV11-3|TRBD2
CASSAGTSDTDTQFF
TGTGCTAGCAGCGCCGGGACTAGCGACACAGATACGCAGTTTTTT
>14|-|TRBJ1-2|TRBV28|-
CVSSFRGGAYGYTF
TGTGTCAGCAGTTTCCGGGGAGGAGCCTATGGCTACACCTTC
>15|-|TRBJ2-1|TRBV15|TRBD1
CATSTGGAITNEQFF
TGTGCCACCAGCACAGGGGGAGCGATCACCAATGAGCAGTTCTTC
>15|once|TRBJ1-3|TRBV7-2|-
CASRLRPTSGNTIYF
TGTGCCAGCAGACTAAGACCGACCTCTGGAAACACCATATATTTT
>16|-|TRBJ2-3|TRBV11-3|TRBD2
CAGSSGTSGFADTQYF
TGTGCCGGCAGCTCAGGTACTAGCGGGTTTGCAGATACGCAGTATTTT
>16|many|TRBJ1-6|TRBV6-5|TRBD1
CASSYGTGRRNSPLHF
TGTGCCAGCAGTTACGGGACAGGGCGACGAAATTCACCCCTCCACTTT
>15|-|TRBJ2-3|TRBV7-9|TRBD1
CASSPGQGMADTQYF
TGTGCCAGCAGCCCCGGACAGGGGATGGCAGATACGCAGTATTTT
>16|-|TRBJ2-1|TRBV30|TRBD2
CVWSVPTSGGDNEQFF
TGTGTCTGGAGTGTACCCACTAGCGGGGGGGACAATGAGCAGTTCTTC
>13|-|TRBJ1-1|TRBV2|-
CETAGQPNTEAFF
TGTGAAACCGCGGGACAACCGAACACTGAAGCTTTCTTT
>16|many|TRBJ2-1|TRBV5-1|TRBD2
CASSLLAGDAYNEQFF
TGCGCCAGCAGCTTGCTAGCGGGAGACGCCTACAATGAGCAGTTCTTC
>15|many|TRBJ2-5|TRBV4-2|-
CASSQEDGSPKTQYF
TGTGCCAGCAGCCAAGAAGACGGGAGCCCCAAGACCCAGTACTTC
>16|-|TRBJ1-4|TRBV5-1|-
CASSLDGDATNEKLFF
TGCGCCAGCAGCCTAGACGGGGATGCTACTAATGAAAAACTGTTTTTT
>14|medium-sized|TRBJ2-7|TRBV4-2|-
CASSNRDPPYEQYF
TGTGCCAGCAGCAACCGGGACCCTCCCTACGAGCAGTACTTC
>16|-|TRBJ2-7|TRBV7-8|TRBD2
CASSSIAGGPKYGQYF
TGCGCCAGCAGCTCCATAGCGGGAGGGCCTAAGTACGGGCAGTACTTC
>16|many|TRBJ2-1|TRBV5-1|-
CASSTVQGFSYNEQFF
TGCGCCAGCAGCACCGTACAGGGCTTCTCCTACAATGAGCAGTTCTTC
>15|-|TRBJ2-4|TRBV6-6|TRBD1
CACSYPTGQEGAQYF
TGTGCCTGCAGTTACCCTACAGGACAGGAAGGCGCACAGTACTTT
>13|-|TRBJ2-1|TRBV6-1|-
CACSEVLANEQFF
TGTGCCTGCAGTGAAGTTTTGGCGAATGAGCAGTTCTTC
>14|-|TRBJ2-1|TRBV11-1|-
CASSLERTDTEHSF
TGTGCCAGCAGCTTAGAACGGACAGACACTGAGCATTCCTTC
>14|-|TRBJ2-4|TRBV12-3/TRBV12-4|-
CASKKSGERNIQCF
TGTGCCAGCAAGAAATCGGGGGAACGGAACATTCAGTGCTTC
>15|many|TRBJ2-5|TRBV6-2/TRBV6-3|-
CASSFLDLLASTQYF
TGTGCCAGCAGTTTCCTCGATCTCCTTGCTAGTACCCAGTACTTC
>18|-|TRBJ2-5|TRBV14|TRBD2
CASSRLPRLAGIQRTQYF
TGTGCCAGCAGCCGCCTCCCTCGACTAGCGGGGATCCAAAGGACCCAGTACTTC
>16|-|TRBJ2-2|TRBV11-2|-
CAISPPTGASTGELFF
TGTGCCATCAGCCCCCCCACAGGAGCGAGCACCGGGGAGCTGTTTTTT
>15|many|TRBJ2-7|TRBV12-3/TRBV12-4|TRBD2
CASRTGLAGAGEQYF
TGTGCCAGCAGAACGGGACTAGCGGGAGCTGGGGAGCAGTACTTC
>15|medium-sized|TRBJ2-5|TRBV4-2|TRBD2
CASSQYAGGPETQYF
TGTGCCAGCAGCCAATACGCGGGGGGGCCGGAGACCCAGTACTTC
>14|-|TRBJ1-2|TRBV6-1|-
CASSYRDANYGYTF
TGTGCCAGCAGTTACAGAGACGCTAACTACGGCTACACCTTC
>17|-|TRBJ2-3|TRBV11-3|TRBD2
CASSVGTSGRASDTKYF
TGCGCCAGCAGCGTGGGGACTAGCGGGAGGGCCTCAGATACGAAGTATTTT
>15|few|TRBJ2-1|TRBV5-1|TRBD2
CASSLLAGRNNEQFF
TGCGCCAGCAGCCTGCTAGCGGGAAGAAACAATGAGCAGTTCTTC
>15|-|TRBJ1-5|TRBV19|TRBD1
CASGRDRGQGQPHHF
TGTGCCAGTGGTAGGGACAGGGGGCAGGGGCAGCCCCACCATTTT
>11|many|TRBJ2-1|TRBV5-4|-
CASSHNNEQFF
TGTGCCAGCAGCCATAACAATGAGCAGTTCTTC
>16|-|TRBJ1-5|TRBV4-1|-
CASSRQGFDSNQAQHF
TGCGCCAGCAGCCGGCAGGGATTCGATAGCAACCAGGCCCAGCATTTT
>14|-|TRBJ2-2|TRBV5-1|-
CASSLAANAGELFF
TGCGCCAGCAGCTTGGCAGCGAACGCCGGGGAGCTGTTTTTT
>15|many|TRBJ2-3|TRBV20-1|TRBD2
CRMAGSGGAGDTQYF
TGCAGGATGGCGGGTAGCGGGGGGGCCGGAGATACGCAGTATTTT
>15|once|TRBJ1-1|TRBV11-2|-
CPSSPWTGSGTEAFF
TGCCCCAGCAGCCCTTGGACTGGCAGTGGTACTGAAGCTTTCTTT
>16|-|TRBJ2-5|TRBV6-5|TRBD1
CASCYPDRDGEETQYF
TGTGCCAGCTGTTACCCGGACAGGGACGGAGAAGAGACCCAGTACTTC
>18|-|TRBJ1-3|TRBV4-1|-
CASRQDIPRLGSGNTIYF
TGCGCCAGCAGGCAAGATATCCCTCGGCTCGGGTCTGGAAACACTATATATTTT
>18|many|TRBJ1-3|TRBV11-2|TRBD1
CASSSRDRGHTGGNTIYF
TGTGCCAGCAGCTCCCGGGACAGGGGGCACACTGGGGGAAACACCATATATTTT
>15|-|TRBJ2-5|TRBV20-1|-
CSAHRAHGGQETQYF
TGCAGTGCCCACAGGGCGCACGGAGGACAAGAGACCCAGTACTTC
>15|-|TRBJ2-2|TRBV7-9|-
CVSSILGLLTGELFF
TGTGTCAGCAGCATCCTGGGACTCCTCACCGGGGAGCTGTTTTTT